The present T cell receptor (beta chain) was sequenced within a study of CD8 T cell repertoires and HIV-1 epitope variants. Across the whole study: Tested: three Gag epitope families, Nef HW9 and YT9.

CDR3 length: 15 amino acids. Germline V gives CDR1 SGHNT, CDR2 YYREEE (reference sequence). V lost 4 bases to trimming and J lost 2 bases, with 15 bases between them. General study points: Beta chains alone show antigen proliferation, not cytokine profile or function. No clonotypes responded to the TAALDMSHF plasma variant; 4 or 5 recognized KF9, one HW9.

Turning to this clone: Its antigen remains unknown.

Profiling relied on immunoSEQ multiplex PCR, and the TCRdb table lists in-frame clones only, not all of them. This table has just over 7,000 clones, 50% to 70% appearing once. The sample comprised cultured CD8+ T cells derived from PBMCs. This receptor was identified in a male donor with HIV. This chain links TRBV5-4 with TRBJ1-2; a possible D gene is TRBD1 (6 bases). DNA of the CDR3: TGTGCCAGCAGCGCAAACAGGGCCCGCAACTATGGCTACACCTTC. Translated, it gives CASSANRARNYGYTF. Based on the CDR3 plus reference TRBV5-4 and TRBJ1-2, the full variable domain is ETGVTQSPTHLIKTRGQQVTLRCSSQSGHNTVSWYQQALGQGPQFIFQYYREEENGRGNFPPRFSGLQFPNYSSELNVNALELDDSALYLCASSANRARNYGYTFGSGTRLTVV.